Listed here are 27 T cell receptor beta chains from one sample, sequenced in a study of CD8+ T cells in alopecia areata. Specified treatment: oral pan-JAK inhibitor, 5-10 mg twice daily. Sequencing templates came from extracted RNA that was reverse transcribed into cDNA. Clones were sequenced by immunoSEQ multiplex PCR, and TCRdb holds only the in-frame ones, with some missing. The profile shows approximately 300,000 clones, nearly 60% of them singletons. The material sequenced was CD4+ T cells sorted from blood, taken at week 24, from a patient treated with tofacitinib. The source of these receptors is a human donor with alopecia areata.

V gene TRBV5-6 combines with J gene TRBJ1-2; TRBD1 is a possible D gene (6 bases). Germline V gives CDR1 SGHDT, CDR2 YYEEEE. Trimming removed 4 bases from V and 4 bases from J, with 14 bases in between. This CDR3 is 14 amino acids long. The CDR3 is CASSVGGGAYGYTF. CDR3 nucleotides: TGTGCCAGCAGCGTGGGAGGGGGGGCCTATGGCTACACCTTC.

The rearrangement links TRBV7-2 to TRBJ2-3; 9 bases line up with TRBD1. The CDR3 length is 16 residues. Germline V lookup: CDR1 SGHTA, CDR2 FQGNSA. V lost 3 bases and J lost 5; bases outside the gene matches: 9. The CDR3 nucleotides read TGTGCCAGCAGCTTTGACCACAGGGGGCTCGGAGATACGCAGTATTTT. Translation: CASSFDHRGLGDTQYF.

J is TRBJ1-1 and V is TRBV25-1; D remains ambiguous. Germline-derived CDR1 and CDR2 are MGHDK and SYGVNS. The germline V and J ends were trimmed by 6 bases and 1 base, with 3 bases remaining between them. The CDR3 extends over 11 amino acids. The CDR3, as DNA: TGTGCCAGCAGAGAGAACACTGAAGCTTTCTTT. It codes for CASRENTEAFF.

Here the CDR3 reads CASSLYQETQYF. The CDR3 DNA sequence: TGTGCCAGCAGCCTATATCAAGAGACCCAGTACTTC. The rearrangement links TRBV28 to TRBJ2-5; no clear D. The CDR3 has 12 amino acids. The V end was cut by 6 bases, the J end by 2 bases, with 7 bases between. CDR1 is MDHEN and CDR2 is SYDVKM in the germline V gene.

The gene calls are TRBV6-5 and TRBJ1-4; D is uncertain. This CDR3 spans 14 amino acids. The germline V gene has CDR1 MNHEY and CDR2 SVGAGI. Trimming stripped 2 bases from V and 4 bases from J, with 8 bases between. The CDR3 sequence: CASSYGRLNEKLFF. CDR3 nucleotide sequence: TGTGCCAGCAGTTACGGGCGGCTTAATGAAAAACTGTTTTTT.

V and J are TRBV5-1 and TRBJ2-3; D is perhaps TRBD2 (5 bases). The CDR3 is 15 residues long. The V end was cut by 2 bases, the J end by 2 bases, with 12 bases between. Germline CDR1 SGHRS, CDR2 YFSETQ. The CDR3 nucleotides read TGCGCCAGCAGCTTAGGGAGACCCGACACAGATACGCAGTATTTT. Translated, it gives CASSLGRPDTDTQYF.

The table lists this clone with a few counts. This chain uses TRBV7-2 with TRBJ2-7, with D possibly being TRBD1 or TRBD2 (5 bases each). Germline lookup yields CDR1 SGHTA and CDR2 FQGNSA. This CDR3 is 14 amino acids long. V was pared by 4 bases and J by 6 bases, with 16 bases between. Here the CDR3 reads CASSSAGRAGEQYF. CDR3 bases: TGTGCCAGCAGCTCCGCGGGCAGGGCTGGCGAGCAGTACTTC.

The CDR3 sequence: CASSLPGQGGTGELFF. CDR3 sequence (DNA): TGTGCCAGCAGCTTGCCGGGACAGGGAGGCACCGGGGAGCTGTTTTTT. The chain joins TRBV5-4 to TRBJ2-2, with TRBD1 matching over 9 bases. V lost 1 base and J lost 4; bases outside the gene matches: 5. The CDR3 totals 16 residues. Germline-derived CDR1 and CDR2 are SGHNT and YYREEE (reference sequence).

This clone was picked up one time. The V and J genes are TRBV27 and TRBJ1-2; D is ambiguous. Germline V gives CDR1 MNHEY, CDR2 SMNVEV (reference sequence). V lost 6 bases to trimming and J lost 2 bases, with 16 bases between them. This CDR3 spans 15 amino acids. As DNA, the CDR3 is TGTGCCAGCAGATGGATCAAGGGAGGGAACTATGGCTACACCTTC. It yields the protein CASRWIKGGNYGYTF.

The chain is built from TRBV28 and TRBJ2-6; 8 nucleotides agree with TRBD1. Germline values: CDR1 MDHEN, CDR2 SYDVKM. V shed 4 bases, J shed 0 bases, and the junction held 20 bases outside the gene matches. The CDR3 sequence is 22 residues long. CDR3 residues: CASSSNRNKGQAESSGANVLTF. CDR3 bases: TGTGCCAGCAGTTCGAACAGAAATAAGGGACAGGCGGAGAGCTCTGGGGCCAACGTCCTGACTTTC. Full variable domain (outside the CDR3, taken from reference TRBV28 and TRBJ2-6): DVKVTQSSRYLVKRTGEKVFLECVQDMDHENMFWYRQDPGLGLRLIYFSYDVKMKEKGDIPEGYSVSREKKERFSLILESASTNQTSMYLCASSSNRNKGQAESSGANVLTFGAGSRLTVL.

This rearrangement joins TRBV18 to TRBJ2-7; 8 bases align to TRBD1. V lost 3 bases to trimming and J lost 0 bases; unmatched junction nucleotides: 4. Germline CDR1 KGHSH, CDR2 LQKENI. The CDR3 length is 15 residues. For the CDR3, the DNA is TGTGCCAGCTCACCCTCAGGGGGCACCTCCTACGAGCAGTACTTC. This translates into CASSPSGGTSYEQYF.

Points on this clone: Other nucleotide sequences from this sample produce the same CDR3. The chain uses TRBV29-1 and TRBJ2-6; D perhaps matches TRBD1 (5 bases). Germline V gene sequence: CDR1 SQVTM, CDR2 ANQGSEA. Trimming cost V 6 bases and J 0 bases, with 18 bases left between them. The CDR3 sequence is 17 residues long. Here the CDR3 DNA reads TGCAGCGTGAACTCCAGGGATGTAGGCTCTGGGGCCAACGTCCTGACTTTC. Translating gives CSVNSRDVGSGANVLTF.

V usage is TRBV7-3 and J usage is TRBJ2-2; either TRBD1 or TRBD2 may fit D (6 bases each). The CDR3 loop spans 18 amino acids. Trimming left V 4 bases short and J 6 bases short, with 24 bases between. Per the germline V gene, CDR1 is SGHTA and CDR2 is FQGTGA. The DNA for the CDR3 is TGTGCCAGCAGCTCCCCCCAGAGGAGGGGGGCCGGCGCCGGGGAGCTGTTTTTT. This gives the protein CASSSPQRRGAGAGELFF.

The chain is built from TRBV9 and TRBJ2-7, with D possibly being TRBD1 (6 bases). V lost 2 bases and J lost 3, with 12 bases in between. The CDR3 runs 14 residues. The germline V gene encodes CDR1 SGDLS and CDR2 YYNGEE. This CDR3 is CASSVRTDGYEQYF. CDR3 bases: TGTGCCAGCAGCGTCAGGACAGATGGCTACGAGCAGTACTTC. The full variable domain, completed using reference TRBV9 and TRBJ2-7, is DSGVTQTPKHLITATGQRVTLRCSPRSGDLSVYWYQQSLDQGLQFLIQYYNGEERAKGNILERFSAQQFPDLHSELNLSSLELGDSALYFCASSVRTDGYEQYFGPGTRLTVT.

The sample holds a few counts of this clone. J is TRBJ1-6 and V is TRBV5-1, with 9 bases matching TRBD1. This CDR3 is 15 amino acids long. Germline V CDR1 and CDR2: SGHRS, YFSETQ. V was pared by 3 bases and J by 8 bases, with 6 bases of the junction left unmatched. The CDR3 reads CASSYGQGIDSPLHF. CDR3 in DNA: TGCGCCAGCAGCTACGGACAGGGGATAGATTCACCCCTCCACTTT.

This clone was observed a handful of times. At the DNA level, this CDR3 is encoded by other sequences in the same sample as well. The chain is built from TRBV5-4 and TRBJ2-2; D might be TRBD1 (6 bases). The CDR3 is 14 residues long. Germline V gene data show CDR1 as SGHNT and CDR2 as YYREEE (reference sequence). The ends were cut back, 4 bases at V and 1 base at J, with 8 bases in the middle. The CDR3 loop is CASSPGQNTGELFF. CDR3 coding DNA: TGTGCCAGCAGCCCGGGACAGAACACCGGGGAGCTGTTTTTT.

V is TRBV28 and J is TRBJ2-3; TRBD2 aligns across 9 bases. This CDR3 comprises 16 residues. V shed 5 bases, J shed 3 bases, and the junction held 9 bases outside the gene matches. Germline V lookup: CDR1 MDHEN, CDR2 SYDVKM. The CDR3, as DNA: TGTGCCAGCAGTGAGTTAGCGGGGGCATTTACAGATACGCAGTATTTT. Its translation is CASSELAGAFTDTQYF.

This sequence joins TRBV18 and TRBJ2-7, with 9 bases aligning to TRBD2. V dropped 0 bases and J dropped 7; count of bases not matched to a gene: 4. This CDR3 has 14 amino acids. Germline CDR1 and CDR2: KGHSH and LQKENI. CDR3 residues: CASSPPSSGVEQYF. CDR3 nucleotides: TGTGCCAGCTCACCACCGTCTAGCGGGGTAGAGCAGTACTTC.

The chain recombines TRBV29-1 with TRBJ2-7; the D call may be TRBD1 or TRBD2 (5 bases each). CDR3 length equals 14 residues. V was trimmed by 3 bases and J by 0 bases, leaving 12 bases between them. Germline CDR1 and CDR2: SQVTM and ANQGSEA. In DNA, the CDR3 is TGCAGCGTTGAGTCGGGGCCTAACTCCTACGAGCAGTACTTC. Translation: CSVESGPNSYEQYF.

The chain employs TRBV25-1 and TRBJ1-2; 7 bases match TRBD1. The CDR3 sequence is 15 residues long. The V and J ends lost 3 bases and 1 base, in that order; junction bases with no gene match: 5. Germline assignment: CDR1 MGHDK and CDR2 SYGVNS. CDR3 DNA: TGTGCCAGCAGTGACCGACAGGGTGGTAACTATGGCTACACCTTC. Protein sequence: CASSDRQGGNYGYTF.

V gene TRBV28 combines with J gene TRBJ2-3; 9 positions agree with TRBD2. Per germline, CDR1 MDHEN and CDR2 SYDVKM. The CDR3 totals 16 residues. Unmatched junction bases numbered 8, after V lost 6 bases and J lost 1 base. CDR3 amino acids: CASRAVSGGRTDTQYF. The DNA of the CDR3 is TGTGCCAGCAGAGCTGTTAGCGGGGGCCGCACAGATACGCAGTATTTT.

This clone occurred a few times. J is TRBJ1-2 and V is TRBV4-1; perhaps TRBD1 as D (5 bases). CDR3 length equals 13 residues. Trimming pared 3 bases from V and 8 bases from J, leaving 13 bases between. Germline CDR1 and CDR2: MGHRA and YSYEKL. The CDR3 DNA reads as TGCGCCAGCAGCCACCGAGGGGCGGACGGCTACACCTTC. This sequence encodes CASSHRGADGYTF.

The chain combines TRBV7-2 with TRBJ2-3; D possibly corresponds to TRBD1 (6 bases). Germline-derived CDR1 and CDR2 are SGHTA and FQGNSA. V gave up 9 bases and J gave up 0 bases, with 13 bases separating them. CDR3 length equals 14 residues. The CDR3 DNA reads TGTGCCAGTGGGGGCACGAGTAGCACAGATACGCAGTATTTT. Protein: CASGGTSSTDTQYF.

The chain carries TRBV29-1 and TRBJ1-2; D unclear. There are 13 residues in the CDR3. CDR1 and CDR2 (germline): SQVTM, ANQGSEA. The V end was cut by 6 bases, the J end by 1 base, with 12 bases between. CDR3 DNA: TGCAGCGTCACCCAAAGGAGTAACTATGGCTACACCTTC. It yields the protein CSVTQRSNYGYTF.

The V call is TRBV5-1, the J call TRBJ1-1; 8 bases are shared with TRBD1. V lost 4 bases, J lost 5 bases, and 7 bases stayed unmatched. CDR3 length equals 14 residues. Germline values: CDR1 SGHRS, CDR2 YFSETQ. CDR3 nucleotide sequence: TGCGCCAGCAGCGTAAGGACAGGGCAGACTGAAGCTTTCTTT. It is translated as CASSVRTGQTEAFF. Full variable domain (missing parts from reference TRBV5-1 and TRBJ1-1): KAGVTQTPRYLIKTRGQQVTLSCSPISGHRSVSWYQQTPGQGLQFLFEYFSETQRNKGNFPGRFSGRQFSNSRSEMNVSTLELGDSALYLCASSVRTGQTEAFFGQGTRLTVV.

CDR3 residues: CASSQRFPEKLFF. CDR3 bases: TGCGCCAGCAGCCAAAGGTTCCCAGAAAAACTGTTTTTT. The gene calls are TRBV4-1 and TRBJ1-4; D is unclear. Deletions cut 2 bases from V and 8 bases from J, with 9 bases between. Germline V CDR1 and CDR2: MGHRA, YSYEKL. The CDR3 sequence is 13 residues long.

V and J are TRBV7-9 and TRBJ1-2, with 9 bases that match TRBD1. The CDR3 covers 19 residues. Trimming at V came to 4 bases and at J to 4 bases, leaving 19 bases not matched to a gene. Germline V gene lookup returns CDR1 SEHNR and CDR2 FQNEAQ (reference sequence). The CDR3 sequence is CASSWESGTGKIGAYGYTF. CDR3 sequence (DNA): TGTGCCAGCAGCTGGGAGTCCGGGACAGGGAAGATTGGGGCCTATGGCTACACCTTC.